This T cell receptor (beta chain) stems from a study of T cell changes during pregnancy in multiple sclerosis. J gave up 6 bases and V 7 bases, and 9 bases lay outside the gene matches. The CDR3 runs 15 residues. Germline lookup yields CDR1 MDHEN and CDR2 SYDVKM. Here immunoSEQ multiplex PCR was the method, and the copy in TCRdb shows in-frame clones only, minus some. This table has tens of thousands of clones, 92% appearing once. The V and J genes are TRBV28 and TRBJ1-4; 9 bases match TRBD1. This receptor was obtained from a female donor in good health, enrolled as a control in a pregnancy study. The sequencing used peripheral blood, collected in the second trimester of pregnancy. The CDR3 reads CASNRPGQGDEKLFF. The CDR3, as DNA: TGTGCCAGCAATCGTCCGGGACAGGGAGATGAAAAACTGTTTTTT.